The next 19 T cell receptor beta chains were all read from a single sample in a study of cytomegalovirus exposure and HLA in healthy donors. PCR involved 60 Vbeta and 13 Jbeta primers. Data came from immunoSEQ multiplex PCR; TCRdb stores just in-frame clones and leaves some out. Of some 130,000 clones in the sample, about four fifths were seen once. Sequencing was carried out using PBMCs. The source of these receptors is a man under 40 in good health.

The chain employs TRBV7-8 and TRBJ2-5, with TRBD1 matching 9 bases. CDR1 is SGHVS and CDR2 is FQNEAQ in the germline V gene. CDR3 length equals 14 residues. The J segment lost 7 bases and the V segment lost 3 bases, leaving 6 bases of the junction unmatched. CDR3 region: CASSLWDRAMTQYF. CDR3 coding DNA: TGTGCCAGCAGCTTGTGGGACAGGGCCATGACCCAGTACTTC.

The chain is built from TRBV2 and TRBJ2-3; D call uncertain. CDR1 and CDR2 (germline): SNHLY, FYNNEI. The ends were cut back, 1 base at V and 3 bases at J, with 5 bases in the middle. The CDR3 loop spans 13 amino acids. This chain's CDR3 is CASSEGLTDTQYF. CDR3 in DNA: TGTGCCAGCAGTGAAGGGCTGACAGATACGCAGTATTTT.

J is TRBJ2-7 and V is TRBV27; the match to TRBD2 covers 8 bases. Losses at the gene ends were 0 bases for V and 2 bases for J; bases not matched to a gene: 3. CDR1 and CDR2 (germline): MNHEY, SMNVEV (reference sequence). The CDR3 contains 15 residues. The CDR3 is CASSLSSGTAYEQYF. CDR3 bases: TGTGCCAGCAGTTTATCTAGCGGGACGGCCTACGAGCAGTACTTC.

The V gene is TRBV9, the J gene TRBJ2-7; 10 nucleotides align to TRBD2. Trimming cost V 3 bases and J 0 bases; bases outside gene matches: 3. The CDR3 extends over 15 amino acids. CDR1 is SGDLS, CDR2 YYNGEE, per germline. The CDR3 coding sequence is TGTGCCAGCAGCGCGACTAGCGGGCCCTCCTACGAGCAGTACTTC. Its translation is CASSATSGPSYEQYF.

The V call is TRBV29-1, the J call TRBJ2-5; 15 bases are shared with TRBD2. CDR3 size: 14 residues. With 6 bases clipped from V and 4 bases from J, the junction kept 3 bases outside the gene matches. Germline CDR1 SQVTM, CDR2 ANQGSEA. As DNA, the CDR3 is TGCAGCGTCGCGGGACTAGCGGGAGGAGAGACCCAGTACTTC. Translation gives CSVAGLAGGETQYF.

This clone was seen a single time. This chain connects TRBV7-4 to TRBJ1-4; 11 bases match TRBD1. Germline V gives CDR1 SGHVT, CDR2 SQSDAQ. V gave up 5 bases and J gave up 8 bases; unmatched junction bases: 16. The CDR3 runs 18 residues. For the CDR3, the DNA is TGTGCCAGCAGCCCAGGAGGACAGGGGGCCCCTAACCCGGAAAAACTGTTTTTT. Encoded protein: CASSPGGQGAPNPEKLFF.

This clone occurred a few times. The J gene is TRBJ2-7, the V gene TRBV21-1; the DNA was not used to check the table's D call, TRBD2. TRBV21-1 corresponds to a pseudogene. The CDR3 covers 15 residues. The CDR3 loop is CASSSGVAWAYEQYF. The CDR3 DNA follows: TGTGCCAGCAGCTCCGGGGTAGCGTGGGCCTACGAGCAGTACTTC.

This clone was counted only a few times. The chain has TRBV5-1 and TRBJ2-6, with D perhaps TRBD1 (6 bases). The V gene lost 2 bases and the J gene lost 2 bases, with 8 bases spanning the gap. Germline V gives CDR1 SGHRS, CDR2 YFSETQ. The CDR3 contains 15 residues. The CDR3 DNA follows: TGCGCCAGCAGCTTTAAGGGGGCTGGGGCCAACGTCCTGACTTTC. Its protein is CASSFKGAGANVLTF.

In nucleotides, the CDR3 is TGTGCCAGCAGTCACGACAGGGGCCTTCGAGCTTTCTTT. Protein product: CASSHDRGLRAFF. The chain is built from TRBV28 and TRBJ1-1; 8 bases align to TRBD1. Germline V gene lookup returns CDR1 MDHEN and CDR2 SYDVKM. The CDR3 totals 13 residues. V trimming: 5 bases; J trimming: 10 bases; junction bases outside the gene matches: 9. The full variable domain, in which reference TRBV28 and TRBJ1-1 provide the parts outside the CDR3, is DVKVTQSSRYLVKRTGEKVFLECVQDMDHENMFWYRQDPGLGLRLIYFSYDVKMKEKGDIPEGYSVSREKKERFSLILESASTNQTSMYLCASSHDRGLRAFFGQGTRLTVV.

V usage is TRBV11-2 and J usage is TRBJ2-7, with 7 positions matching TRBD1. Germline V gives CDR1 SGHAT, CDR2 FQNNGV. Trimming at V came to 1 base and at J to 3 bases, leaving 3 bases not matched to a gene. The CDR3 extends over 14 amino acids. Written as DNA, the CDR3 is TGTGCCAGCAGCTTAGGGGACAGTGTCTACGAGCAGTACTTC. Amino acids: CASSLGDSVYEQYF. The full variable domain, rest sourced from reference TRBV11-2 and TRBJ2-7, is EAGVAQSPRYKIIEKRQSVAFWCNPISGHATLYWYQQILGQGPKLLIQFQNNGVVDDSQLPKDRFSAERLKGVDSTLKIQPAKLEDSAVYLCASSLGDSVYEQYFGPGTRLTVT.

The chain joins TRBV10-3 to TRBJ2-1; a weak D match, TRBD1 (6 bases). V dropped 2 bases and J dropped 7 bases, with 12 bases sitting between them. This CDR3 has 14 amino acids. CDR1 and CDR2 from the germline V gene are ENHRY and SYGVKD. CDR3 loop: CAISETGIANEQFF. In DNA form, the CDR3 reads TGTGCCATCAGTGAGACAGGGATCGCAAATGAGCAGTTCTTC.

Comment on this clone: One end of the junction fails to match germline, which may point to a read error. This chain links TRBV29-1 with TRBJ1-1; possible D gene TRBD1, 5 bases. The CDR3 loop spans 13 amino acids. Germline CDR1 and CDR2: SQVTM and ANQGSEA. The CDR3 nucleotides are TGCGGCGTCGGAGGGACTTTGAACACTGAAGCTTTCTTT. Translating it yields CGVGGTLNTEAFF.

The chain combines TRBV7-9 with TRBJ1-6, with no clear D. The CDR3 runs to 14 residues. Trimming pared 1 base from V and 8 bases from J, leaving 9 bases between. Germline V CDR1 and CDR2: SEHNR, FQNEAQ (reference sequence). CDR3 protein: CASSLDGVDSPLHF. The DNA for the CDR3 is TGTGCCAGCAGCTTAGACGGAGTTGATTCACCCCTCCACTTT.

V is TRBV6-5 and J is TRBJ2-7; possible D gene TRBD2, 6 bases. The CDR3 is made up of 12 amino acids. From germline, CDR1 is MNHEY and CDR2 SVGAGI. V was shortened by 5 bases and J by 7 bases, with 12 bases between the two germline ends. CDR3 sequence (DNA): TGTGCCAGCAGTCGGGAGTACGGTGAGCAGTACTTC. It encodes CASSREYGEQYF.

The V and J genes are TRBV25-1 and TRBJ2-1, with D tentatively TRBD2 (5 bases). The CDR3 totals 16 residues. The germline CDR1 and CDR2 sequences are MGHDK and SYGVNS. Trimming stripped 1 base from V and 9 bases from J, with 19 bases between. In nucleotides, the CDR3 is TGTGCCAGCAGTGAATTGGGTGGGAGAGGCTTGGGTGAGCAGTTCTTC. Its translation is CASSELGGRGLGEQFF.

V and J are TRBV27 and TRBJ2-7; 11 bases match TRBD2. Germline V gene sequence: CDR1 MNHEY, CDR2 SMNVEV (reference sequence). The trim removed 2 bases at V and 2 bases at J, leaving 14 bases unmatched. The CDR3 consists of 19 residues. The CDR3 coding sequence is TGTGCCAGCAGTTTAAAAGCACCACCCGGGACTAGCGGCGCCTACGAGCAGTACTTC. It codes for CASSLKAPPGTSGAYEQYF.

This clone was found a few times. V gene TRBV28 combines with J gene TRBJ2-7; tentatively, D is TRBD2 (6 bases). V was cut by 6 bases and J by 6 bases, with 15 bases left in between. Germline values: CDR1 MDHEN, CDR2 SYDVKM. The CDR3 consists of 13 residues. The CDR3 loop is CASSSWGVGEQYF. CDR3 nucleotides: TGTGCCAGCAGCTCCTGGGGGGTTGGCGAGCAGTACTTC.

The V and J genes are TRBV19 and TRBJ1-4, with a weak D call TRBD1 (6 bases). The CDR3 covers 13 residues. The V and J ends lost 4 bases and 4 bases respectively, with 7 bases between them. Germline CDR1 reads LNHDA; CDR2 reads SQIVND (reference sequence). CDR3 region: CASSTDSNEKLFF. CDR3 bases: TGTGCCAGTAGTACGGACAGTAATGAAAAACTGTTTTTT.

The chain combines TRBV6-1 with TRBJ1-5; 7 bases agree with TRBD1. This CDR3 has 15 residues. Trimming took 10 bases from V and 5 from J; bases not matched to a gene: 14. From germline, CDR1 is MNHNS and CDR2 SASEGT. CDR3 DNA: TGTGCCACCAGCCGCTTTAACAGGGGAGATCAGCCCCAGCATTTT. Protein product: CATSRFNRGDQPQHF.